This T cell receptor (beta chain) was observed in a study of blood T cell repertoires in COVID-19. Study at large: Whether acute or convalescent, the COVID-19 samples came from the United States, Italy and Spain. T cells, B-cell-depleted T cells, or PBMCs supplied cDNA or gDNA.

In the original workflow: Reference gene primer amplification in the assay estimated nucleated cell counts. Produced via immunoSEQ multiplex PCR; TCRdb's table is partial and in-frame only. The DNA was the basis for D and trimming; V, J and clone size are from that table. The repertoire has about 230,000 clones, approximately 87% of them found once; the top ten carry about 2.5%. The CDR3 extends over 15 amino acids. Germline V CDR1 and CDR2: LNHDA, SQIVND (reference sequence). The V gene end was trimmed by 9 bases and the J gene end by 0 bases; junction bases not matched to a gene: 7. V gene TRBV19 combines with J gene TRBJ1-2; 10 nucleotides match TRBD1. This receptor was taken from a woman in her seventies with active or convalescent COVID-19. Sequences were obtained from peripheral blood. For the CDR3, the DNA is TGTGCCAGCGGACAGGGGGTGCTTTCTAACTATGGCTACACCTTC. This sequence encodes CASGQGVLSNYGYTF. Complete variable domain (other parts from reference TRBV19 and TRBJ1-2): DGGITQSPKYLFRKEGQNVTLSCEQNLNHDAMYWYRQDPGQGLRLIYYSQIVNDFQKGDIAEGYSVSREKKESFPLTVTSAQKNPTAFYLCASGQGVLSNYGYTFGSGTRLTVV.